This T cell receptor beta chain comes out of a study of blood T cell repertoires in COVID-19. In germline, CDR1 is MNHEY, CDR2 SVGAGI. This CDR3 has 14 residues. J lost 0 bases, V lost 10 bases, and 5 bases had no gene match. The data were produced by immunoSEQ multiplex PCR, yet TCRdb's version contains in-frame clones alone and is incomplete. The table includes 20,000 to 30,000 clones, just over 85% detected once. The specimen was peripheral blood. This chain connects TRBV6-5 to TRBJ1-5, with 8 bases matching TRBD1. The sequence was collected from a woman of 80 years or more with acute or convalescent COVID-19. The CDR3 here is CATRQGSSNQPQHF. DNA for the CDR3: TGTGCCACCAGACAGGGGTCTAGCAATCAGCCCCAGCATTTT.